This T cell receptor beta chain was recorded in a study of metastatic and nonmetastatic thyroid tumors. TCRdb reprocessed the PCR reads using MiXCR. The sample consists of 30,000 to 35,000 clones, around 20% of them appearing once. Relative to its sample, this clone is medium-sized. There were no patients who had received any treatment before thyroid surgery. Sequenced input: blood. The clonotype was recovered from a female donor with papillary thyroid cancer or a benign thyroid nodule (not recorded which). Some clones in this sample may be carry-over from other donors' samples.

The CDR3 reads CSARDLGPNQPQHF. CDR3 bases: TGCAGTGCTAGAGATCTAGGGCCCAATCAGCCCCAGCATTTT. The chain joins TRBV20-1 to TRBJ1-5, with D uncertain. The V gene's germline CDR1 is DFQATT and CDR2 SNEGSKA (reference sequence). The length of the CDR3 is 14 residues. The V end lost 0 bases, the J end lost 3 bases, and 9 bases lay between the germline ends.